The clone carrying this T cell receptor (beta chain) was seen only a few times. The antigen remains undetermined. TCRdb re-called the 5' RACE reads with MiXCR, one entry per CDR3 protein. Of roughly 220,000 distinct CDR3 sequences in the sample, 5% to 7% are singletons; the top ten hold roughly 14%. The CDR3 length is 16 residues. Germline CDR1 is MNHNS and CDR2 is SASEGT. V was trimmed by 7 bases and J by 1 base, leaving 18 bases between them. The data were obtained in a study of identical twins. General study points: The abundant beta clonotypes from cord blood had fewer insertions, and memory repertoires had none of this.

These data were also reused for a study on T cells expressing NK-cell markers. That work states: The TCR beta repertoires originated in sorted CD3+CD56+NKG2C+, CD3+CD56+NKG2C- and CD3+CD56-NKG2C+ T cells.

The chain joins TRBV6-1 to TRBJ2-3; D perhaps matches TRBD2 (5 bases). The sequence came from a woman in her late teens or twenties in good health. Sequencing used CD8+ T cells sorted from blood. CDR3 loop: CASTRLPGTGTDTQYF. The CDR3 coding sequence is TGTGCCAGCACTAGACTCCCGGGAACAGGCACAGATACGCAGTATTTT.